The sequence of this T cell receptor beta chain was determined in a study of Graves' ophthalmopathy and Graves' hyperthyroidism. Amplified TCR beta CDR3 regions were obtained using RNA transcripts as template. The first round was an RT-PCR with HTBI primers, and the second round was a multiplex PCR. MiXCR, run by TCRdb on the multiplex PCR reads, gives a single entry per CDR3 protein. The sample lists about 640,000 distinct CDR3 sequences; over 40% were seen once. The V end was cut by 8 bases, the J end by 7 bases, with 18 bases between. This CDR3 is built from 12 residues. Germline lookup yields CDR1 SQVTM and CDR2 ANQGSEA.

The specimen was peripheral blood. The receptor was isolated from an adult man with Graves' ophthalmopathy. This rearrangement joins TRBV29-1 to TRBJ2-7, with a tentative D call TRBD2 (6 bases). CDR3 sequence: CSSLSGSQEQYF. The CDR3 region has the DNA TGCAGCAGCTTATCCGGGAGTCAAGAGCAGTACTTC.